This T cell receptor beta chain comes out of a study of early T cells in non-severe SARS-CoV-2 infection. CDR3 length: 16 residues. Germline CDR1 reads MNHNS; CDR2 reads SASEGT. V was cut by 2 bases and J by 0 bases, with 14 bases left in between. TCRdb independently ran MiXCR on the 5' RACE reads; one entry per CDR3 protein. The profile shows approximately 69,000 distinct CDR3 sequences, about an eighth of them singletons. Here the sequenced sample was whole blood, taken at baseline. The rearrangement joins TRBV6-1 to TRBJ2-7; D call uncertain. The receptor's source is an adult who was a healthcare worker with PCR-confirmed SARS-CoV-2 infection or an uninfected control (not recorded which). In nucleotides, the CDR3 is TGTGCCAGCAGTGAACGTAGTTACCTGAGCTCCTACGAGCAGTACTTC. It encodes CASSERSYLSSYEQYF.